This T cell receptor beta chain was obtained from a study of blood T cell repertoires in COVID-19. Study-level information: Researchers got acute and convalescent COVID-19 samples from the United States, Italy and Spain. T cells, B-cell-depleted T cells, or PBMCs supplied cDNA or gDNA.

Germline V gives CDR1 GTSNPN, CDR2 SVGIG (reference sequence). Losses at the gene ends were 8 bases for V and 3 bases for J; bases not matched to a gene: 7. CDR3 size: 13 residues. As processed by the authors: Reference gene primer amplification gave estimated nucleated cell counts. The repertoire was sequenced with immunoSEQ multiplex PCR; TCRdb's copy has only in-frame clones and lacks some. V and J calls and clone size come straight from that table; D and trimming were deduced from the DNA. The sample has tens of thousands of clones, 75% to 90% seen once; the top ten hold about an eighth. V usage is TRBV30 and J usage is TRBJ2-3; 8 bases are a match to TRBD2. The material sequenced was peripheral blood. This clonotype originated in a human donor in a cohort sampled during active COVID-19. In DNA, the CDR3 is TGTGCCCGCGCGGGGGGTCCTACAGATACGCAGTATTTT. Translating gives CARAGGPTDTQYF.